The 5 T cell receptor beta chains reported below all come from one sample, sequenced in a study of blood T cell repertoires in COVID-19. Sequencing was performed with immunoSEQ multiplex PCR; in TCRdb, only in-frame clones are kept and a portion is missing. Of around 140,000 clones in the sample, around 86% are singletons; the top ten hold roughly 1.6%. The sequencing input was peripheral blood. These receptors were obtained from a human donor in a cohort sampled during active COVID-19.

This clone was observed a few times. The chain couples TRBV7-2 to TRBJ2-1; 12 bases line up with TRBD2. The CDR3 is 16 amino acids. After removal of 2 bases from V and 7 bases from J, the junction contained 6 bases not matched to a gene. The germline gives CDR1 SGHTA, CDR2 FQGNSA. The CDR3 protein is CASSLRLAGEKNEQFF. In DNA, the CDR3 is TGTGCCAGCAGCTTACGACTAGCGGGAGAGAAGAATGAGCAGTTCTTC.

This chain connects TRBV27 to TRBJ1-2; a weak D match, TRBD1 (5 bases). With 0 bases removed from V and 4 bases from J, the gap between germline ends came to 9 bases. Looked up from germline, CDR1 is MNHEY and CDR2 is SMNVEV (reference sequence). The CDR3 covers 14 residues. CDR3 sequence reads: CASSLSGTFYGYTF. In DNA form, the CDR3 reads TGTGCCAGCAGTTTATCGGGGACTTTCTATGGCTACACCTTC.

V is TRBV21-1 and J is TRBJ2-7; the D call of TRBD1 is as the table states it, not checked on the DNA. TRBV21-1 is classified as a pseudogene. The CDR3 extends over 17 amino acids. The DNA for the CDR3 is TGTGCCAGCAGCAAAAGGGGGACAGGGGGGCTGTCCTACGAGCAGTACTTC. It is translated as CASSKRGTGGLSYEQYF.

The chain recombines TRBV7-9 with TRBJ1-1, with D possibly being TRBD1 (5 bases). The V end was cut by 5 bases, the J end by 1 base, with 14 bases between. CDR3 length equals 15 residues. CDR1 and CDR2 (germline): SEHNR, FQNEAQ (reference sequence). CDR3 region: CASSPRLTENTEAFF. CDR3 nucleotide sequence: TGTGCCAGCAGCCCGAGGTTGACAGAGAACACTGAAGCTTTCTTT. Full variable domain (remainder filled in from reference TRBV7-9 and TRBJ1-1): DTGVSQNPRHKITKRGQNVTFRCDPISEHNRLYWYRQTLGQGPEFLTYFQNEAQLEKSRLLSDRFSAERPKGSFSTLEIQRTEQGDSAMYLCASSPRLTENTEAFFGQGTRLTVV.

The sample holds one count of this clone. The genes are TRBV5-6 and TRBJ1-1; D is possibly TRBD1 (5 bases). This CDR3 is built from 17 residues. CDR1 is SGHDT, CDR2 YYEEEE, per germline. Trimming removed 6 bases at V and 3 bases at J, with 24 bases between. Written as DNA, the CDR3 is TGTGCCAGCAACGACCTGTATCAGGGTAATCCGGACACTGAAGCTTTCTTT. Translation: CASNDLYQGNPDTEAFF.